The 6 T cell receptor beta chains below were found in one sample sequenced in a study of T cells after yellow fever vaccination. TCRdb re-analysed the 5' RACE reads in MiXCR, keeping a single row per CDR3 protein. The sample has roughly 240,000 distinct CDR3 sequences, roughly 6.3% seen once. This sample comprised CD4+ T cells sorted from PBMCs, obtained on the day of the yellow fever booster vaccination. The receptors originated from a young man who received the YFV17D yellow fever vaccine.

This clonotype was picked up many times. The genes are TRBV5-1 and TRBJ2-7, with a tentative D call TRBD1 (5 bases). Germline lookup yields CDR1 SGHRS and CDR2 YFSETQ. CDR3 size: 11 residues. With 4 bases removed from V and 7 bases from J, the gap between germline ends came to 9 bases. The CDR3 region is CASSTAGEQYF. CDR3 coding DNA: TGCGCCAGCAGCACCGCAGGGGAGCAGTACTTC.

At least ten counts were recorded for this clonotype. The chain has TRBV6-2 or TRBV6-3 and TRBJ1-1; tentatively, D is TRBD1 (5 bases). The CDR3 is made up of 15 amino acids. The germline V gene encodes CDR1 MNHEY and CDR2 SVGEGT. V was pared by 0 bases and J by 5 bases, with 13 bases between. The CDR3 bases are TGTGCCAGCAGTTACTCGAGCAGGGCGGAAACTGAAGCTTTCTTT. Residues: CASSYSSRAETEAFF.

This chain uses TRBV9 with TRBJ2-1; no reliable D call. The CDR3 totals 15 residues. Deletions cut 3 bases from V and 0 bases from J, with 10 bases between. The germline V gene encodes CDR1 SGDLS and CDR2 YYNGEE. DNA of the CDR3: TGTGCCAGCAGCGCCGCCCCGAACTCCTACAATGAGCAGTTCTTC. Protein product: CASSAAPNSYNEQFF.

The table lists this clonotype with a few counts. The rearrangement uses TRBV20-1 and TRBJ1-5, with D hard to call. Germline CDR1 is DFQATT and CDR2 is SNEGSKA (reference sequence). The CDR3 runs 14 residues. V was shortened by 5 bases and J by 4 bases, with 15 bases between the two germline ends. For the CDR3, the DNA is TGCAGTGCTCCCCCCCGATCCCCTAATCAGCCCCAGCATTTT. Its translation is CSAPPRSPNQPQHF.

In nucleotides, the CDR3 is TGTGCCAGCAGCCTCACTAGCGACCCTAAGTATTTT. This codes for CASSLTSDPKYF. The chain is built from TRBV7-2 and TRBJ2-3, with 7 bases identical to TRBD2. The CDR3 contains 12 residues. J lost 13 bases, V lost 5 bases, and 9 bases had no gene match. Germline CDR1 is SGHTA and CDR2 is FQGNSA.

V is TRBV6-5 and J is TRBJ1-1; 8 bases are shared with TRBD1. There are 16 residues in the CDR3. V shed 0 bases and J 1 base; nucleotides not matched to a gene: 4. The V gene's germline CDR1 is MNHEY and CDR2 SVGAGI. CDR3 nucleotide sequence: TGTGCCAGCAGTTACTCGATCGGACAGGGGAACACTGAAGCTTTCTTT. This sequence encodes CASSYSIGQGNTEAFF.